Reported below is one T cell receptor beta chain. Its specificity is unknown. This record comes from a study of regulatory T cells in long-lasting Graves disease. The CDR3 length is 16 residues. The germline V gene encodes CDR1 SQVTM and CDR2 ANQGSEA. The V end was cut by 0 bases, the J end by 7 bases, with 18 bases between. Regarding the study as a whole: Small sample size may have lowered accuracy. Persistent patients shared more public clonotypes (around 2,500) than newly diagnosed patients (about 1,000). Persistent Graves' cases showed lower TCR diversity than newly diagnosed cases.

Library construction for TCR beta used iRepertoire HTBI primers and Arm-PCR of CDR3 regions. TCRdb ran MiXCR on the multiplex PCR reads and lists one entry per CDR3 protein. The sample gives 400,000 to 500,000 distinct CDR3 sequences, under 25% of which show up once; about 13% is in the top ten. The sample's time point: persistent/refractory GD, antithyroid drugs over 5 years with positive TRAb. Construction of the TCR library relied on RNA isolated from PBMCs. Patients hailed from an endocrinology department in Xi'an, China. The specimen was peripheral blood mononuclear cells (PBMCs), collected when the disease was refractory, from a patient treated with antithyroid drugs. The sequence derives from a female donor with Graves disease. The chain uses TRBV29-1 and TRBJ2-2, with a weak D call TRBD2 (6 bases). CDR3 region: CSVEDRGTRTVGELFF. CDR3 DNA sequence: TGCAGCGTTGAAGATCGGGGGACTCGAACGGTCGGGGAGCTGTTTTTT.